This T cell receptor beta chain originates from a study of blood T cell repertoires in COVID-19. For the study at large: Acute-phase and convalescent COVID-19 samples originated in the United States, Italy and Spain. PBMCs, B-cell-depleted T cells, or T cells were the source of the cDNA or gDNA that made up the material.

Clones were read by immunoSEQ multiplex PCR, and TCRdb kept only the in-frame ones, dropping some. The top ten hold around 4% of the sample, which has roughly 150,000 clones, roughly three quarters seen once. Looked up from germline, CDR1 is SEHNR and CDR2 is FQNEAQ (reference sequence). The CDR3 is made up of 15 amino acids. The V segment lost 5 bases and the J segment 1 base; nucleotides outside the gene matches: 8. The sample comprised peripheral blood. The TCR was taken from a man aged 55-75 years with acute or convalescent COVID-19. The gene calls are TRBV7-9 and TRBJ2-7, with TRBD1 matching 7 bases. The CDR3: CASSIPGGPSYEQYF. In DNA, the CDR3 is TGTGCCAGCAGCATCCCAGGGGGTCCGTCCTACGAGCAGTACTTC.